The entry below describes one TCR beta chain. Produced via immunoSEQ multiplex PCR; TCRdb's table is partial and in-frame only. The profile shows approximately 300,000 clones, over 70% of them singletons. Germline V gives CDR1 SEHNR, CDR2 FQNEAQ (reference sequence). Trimming removed 5 bases from V and 6 bases from J; junction bases left unmatched: 6. CDR3 length: 15 residues. These data come from a study of blood T cell repertoires in COVID-19. At the level of the study: Samples taken during acute and convalescent COVID-19 were collected in the United States, Italy and Spain.

This chain connects TRBV7-9 to TRBJ1-4; 10 positions agree with TRBD1. The TCR originated in a woman in her fifties or sixties with acute or convalescent COVID-19. The sequencing input was peripheral blood. CDR3 nucleotide sequence: TGTGCCAGCAGCCCTAGGGGGACAGGGGATGAAAAACTGTTTTTT. Protein: CASSPRGTGDEKLFF.